In its sample, the clone carrying this T cell receptor beta chain was seen many times. This sample was included in a study of regulatory T cells in long-lasting Graves disease. Trimming pared 4 bases from V and 5 bases from J, leaving 14 bases between. CDR1 and CDR2 from the germline V gene are MDHEN and SYDVKM. The CDR3 has 14 residues. Arm-PCR of CDR3 regions and iRepertoire HTBI primers were used to build TCR beta libraries. TCRdb fed the multiplex PCR reads into MiXCR, producing one record per CDR3 protein. The table shows 310,000 or so distinct CDR3 sequences, with roughly a fifth occurring only once. Indicated time point: persistent/refractory GD, antithyroid drugs over 5 years with positive TRAb. Making the TCR library involved RNA that had been extracted from PBMCs.

The TCR sequence derives from a female donor with Graves disease. Material: peripheral blood mononuclear cells (PBMCs), obtained when the disease was refractory, from a patient treated with antithyroid drugs. The gene calls are TRBV28 and TRBJ1-2; weak D call: TRBD1 (5 bases). The CDR3 protein is CASSSRQPVYGYTF. In DNA form, the CDR3 reads TGTGCCAGCAGTTCTCGACAGCCTGTATATGGCTACACCTTC.